These 17 T cell receptor beta chains were all obtained from the same sample, sequenced in a study of cytomegalovirus exposure and HLA in healthy donors. PCR amplification relied on 60 Vbeta primers (plus 13 Jbeta primers). Method: immunoSEQ multiplex PCR; TCRdb's copy keeps in-frame clones and lacks some. Its listing shows over 100,000 clones. Input material: PBMCs. These receptors all stem from a man aged 35-49 years in good health and CMV-seropositive.

The chain recombines TRBV30 with TRBJ2-1; D might be TRBD2 (6 bases). This CDR3 has 15 residues. Per germline, CDR1 GTSNPN and CDR2 SVGIG (reference sequence). V was trimmed by 5 bases and J by 6 bases, leaving 20 bases between them. The CDR3 spells CAWGIGRDRGNEQFF. DNA for the CDR3: TGTGCCTGGGGGATAGGGCGGGACCGCGGCAATGAGCAGTTCTTC.

The CDR3 loop is CASGGTLNLQGQEAFF. CDR3 coding DNA: TGTGCCAGCGGCGGAACACTAAACCTTCAGGGACAGGAAGCTTTCTTT. This sequence joins TRBV7-2 and TRBJ1-1, with 7 bases matching TRBD1. This CDR3 is built from 16 residues. V lost 8 bases and J lost 8; bases outside the gene matches: 20. Germline assignment: CDR1 SGHTA and CDR2 FQGNSA.

The rearrangement links TRBV11-2 to TRBJ2-1, with 10 bases matching TRBD2. V shed 3 bases, J shed 0 bases, and the junction held 8 bases outside the gene matches. Per the germline V gene, CDR1 is SGHAT and CDR2 is FQNNGV. This CDR3 contains 18 residues. The CDR3 is CASSFPGLADSSYNEQFF. In DNA, the CDR3 is TGTGCCAGCAGCTTCCCAGGACTAGCGGATTCCTCCTACAATGAGCAGTTCTTC.

The chain combines TRBV6-5 with TRBJ1-1; perhaps TRBD1 as D (5 bases). V was trimmed by 0 bases and J by 8 bases, leaving 13 bases between them. The CDR3 extends over 14 amino acids. Germline V gene lookup returns CDR1 MNHEY and CDR2 SVGAGI. The CDR3 loop is CASSYSWQGSEAFF. In nucleotides, the CDR3 is TGTGCCAGCAGTTACTCTTGGCAGGGCAGCGAAGCTTTCTTT.

The rearrangement uses TRBV4-1 and TRBJ2-3; 11 nucleotides line up with TRBD2. The germline V gene encodes CDR1 MGHRA and CDR2 YSYEKL. CDR3 size: 19 residues. V gave up 1 base and J gave up 2 bases; unmatched junction bases: 11. CDR3 in amino acids: CASSQGLAGPGGPTDTQYF. Here the CDR3 DNA reads TGCGCCAGCAGCCAAGGACTAGCGGGACCTGGAGGGCCCACAGATACGCAGTATTTT.

The chain combines TRBV7-9 with TRBJ2-7; 14 nucleotides align to TRBD2. Per the germline V gene, CDR1 is SEHNR and CDR2 is FQNEAQ (reference sequence). V dropped 3 bases and J dropped 5; count of bases not matched to a gene: 6. The CDR3 length is 16 residues. The CDR3 spells CASSLGTSGSIHEQYF. The CDR3 region has the DNA TGTGCCAGCAGCTTGGGGACTAGCGGGAGTATCCACGAGCAGTACTTC.

J is TRBJ2-7 and V is TRBV5-1; possibly TRBD1 for D (6 bases). The CDR3 is 14 residues long. V shed 3 bases and J shed 3 bases, with 13 bases lying between them. Per germline, CDR1 SGHRS and CDR2 YFSETQ. The CDR3, as DNA: TGCGCCAGCAGCTCGCAGGGGATACACTACGAGCAGTACTTC. Its translation is CASSSQGIHYEQYF.

In regard to this clone: A junction boundary mismatches the germline segment, possibly from a read error. This chain joins TRBV6-6 and TRBJ1-1, with D possibly being TRBD1 (5 bases). Germline-derived CDR1 and CDR2 are MNHNY and SVGAGI (reference sequence). This CDR3 has 16 amino acids. DNA of the CDR3: TGTGCCAGCAGTTACTTGGTAGTACAGAAGGACACTGAAACTTTCTTT. Translation: CASSYLVVQKDTETFF.

The chain recombines TRBV6-1 with TRBJ2-7; tentatively, D is TRBD2 (5 bases). Germline-derived CDR1 and CDR2 are MNHNS and SASEGT. Trimming stripped 2 bases from V and 1 base from J, with 12 bases between. The CDR3 loop spans 15 amino acids. CDR3 sequence (DNA): TGTGCCAGCAGTGAAATGGCGGGCCTATCCTACGAGCAGTACTTC. It specifies CASSEMAGLSYEQYF.

This chain connects TRBV14 to TRBJ2-1, with D perhaps matching TRBD2 (6 bases). The CDR3 covers 14 residues. Germline V CDR1 and CDR2: SGHDN, FVKESK. The V end lost 10 bases, the J end lost 6 bases, and 19 bases lay between the germline ends. CDR3 sequence reads: CATPRTHGGNEQFF. The DNA for the CDR3 is TGTGCCACTCCCCGGACCCACGGGGGCAATGAGCAGTTCTTC.

The chain employs TRBV28 and TRBJ2-5, with TRBD1 identical over 9 bases. Looked up from germline, CDR1 is MDHEN and CDR2 is SYDVKM. J was trimmed by 7 bases and V by 10 bases; bases with no gene match: 10. The CDR3 runs 13 residues. The CDR3 region is CATSQGARLTQYF. CDR3 in DNA: TGTGCCACCTCACAGGGGGCGCGTCTGACCCAGTACTTC.

The chain employs TRBV2 and TRBJ2-4; TRBD2 agrees at 7 bases. V was pared by 4 bases and J by 7 bases, with 10 bases of the junction left unmatched. The CDR3 has 15 residues. The germline V gene has CDR1 SNHLY and CDR2 FYNNEI. DNA of the CDR3: TGTGCCAGCAGTGTGGCTAGCGGAGCGTCTAACATTCAGTACTTC. It translates to CASSVASGASNIQYF.

V is TRBV7-9 and J is TRBJ2-1; TRBD1 is a possible D gene (6 bases). CDR3 size: 16 residues. Germline CDR1 and CDR2: SEHNR and FQNEAQ (reference sequence). With 6 bases removed from V and 0 bases from J, the gap between germline ends came to 15 bases. The CDR3 DNA is TGTGCCAGCAGTTCACGACAGGCGAGCTCCTACAATGAGCAGTTCTTC. It is translated as CASSSRQASSYNEQFF.

The chain recombines TRBV28 with TRBJ2-7, with TRBD1 as a possible D gene (5 bases). The length of the CDR3 is 13 residues. V lost 8 bases to trimming and J lost 2 bases, with 13 bases between them. Germline V gene lookup returns CDR1 MDHEN and CDR2 SYDVKM. This CDR3 is CASGQGLTYEQYF. The CDR3 DNA sequence: TGTGCCAGCGGGCAGGGTTTAACCTACGAGCAGTACTTC.

The chain uses TRBV19 and TRBJ2-4; 9 nucleotides align to TRBD1. After removal of 6 bases from V and 5 bases from J, the junction contained 11 bases not matched to a gene. The CDR3 length is 16 residues. Germline V lookup: CDR1 LNHDA, CDR2 SQIVND (reference sequence). As DNA, the CDR3 is TGTGCCAGTAGGCAACAGGGGGCAGCGGGCCAAAACATTCAGTACTTC. This gives the protein CASRQQGAAGQNIQYF.

The chain links TRBV5-6 to TRBJ2-7; D unclear. Germline assignment: CDR1 SGHDT and CDR2 YYEEEE. This CDR3 comprises 12 residues. The V and J ends lost 3 bases and 3 bases respectively, with 7 bases between them. The DNA of the CDR3 is TGTGCCAGCAGCTCCGGAGTCTACGAGCAGTACTTC. Translated, it gives CASSSGVYEQYF.

The rearrangement joins TRBV5-6 to TRBJ2-3, with 9 bases lining up with TRBD2. Trimming at V came to 1 base and at J to 1 base, leaving 1 base not matched to a gene. The germline V gene has CDR1 SGHDT and CDR2 YYEEEE. This CDR3 is 15 amino acids long. The CDR3 here is CASSLTSGRTDTQYF. For the CDR3, the DNA is TGTGCCAGCAGCTTGACTAGCGGGCGCACAGATACGCAGTATTTT.